This T cell receptor beta chain was sequenced during a study of control samples from healthy donors and cancer patients. Assay used: immunoSEQ multiplex PCR; TCRdb lists only in-frame clones, some missing. The data hold 90,000 to 100,000 clones, with 79% observed a single time. The sequence came from a woman aged 25-40 years in good health. The sample was blood.

In nucleotides, the CDR3 is TGTGCCAGCAGTGACCACAAGGGAGGCTACACCTTC. Protein sequence: CASSDHKGGYTF. The chain recombines TRBV6-1 with TRBJ1-2; D not resolved. The length of the CDR3 is 12 residues. Between the trimmed V and J ends, which lost 3 bases and 8 bases, there was a span of 10 bases. The V gene's germline CDR1 is MNHNS and CDR2 SASEGT.